The clone carrying this T cell receptor (beta chain) was seen once. In the study's own analysis: Reference gene primer amplification gave estimated nucleated cell counts. Method: immunoSEQ multiplex PCR; TCRdb's copy keeps in-frame clones and lacks some. V, J and clone size reflect that table, while D and trimming were determined from the DNA. The table lists 200,000 to 250,000 clones, 84% of them singletons. CDR1 and CDR2 from the germline V gene are LNHDA and SQIVND (reference sequence). V was cut by 7 bases and J by 0 bases, with 9 bases left in between. The CDR3 consists of 13 residues. These data are taken from a study of blood T cell repertoires in COVID-19. Study overall: PBMCs, B-cell-depleted T cells, or T cells provided the cDNA or gDNA that made up the material.

Sequenced: PBMCs or T cells enriched from blood (not recorded which). V usage is TRBV19 and J usage is TRBJ1-2; D is undetermined. The receptor was isolated from a man aged 60-69 years who had recovered from COVID-19. The CDR3 nucleotides read TGTGCCAGTAATTCAGACACTAACTATGGCTACACCTTC. It yields the protein CASNSDTNYGYTF.